These T cell receptor beta chains were read from a single sample in a study of OX40 agonist ivuxolimab in advanced cancers. TCRdb's copy holds only in-frame clones and misses some; the assay was immunoSEQ multiplex PCR. The sample has tens of thousands of clones, 89% seen once. The specimen comprised CD4+ or CD8+ T cells sorted from blood, sampled in a trial of the OX40 agonist ivuxolimab. These receptors came from an adult with an advanced solid tumor such as melanoma, head and neck, liver or kidney cancer. Each CDR3 is given with its conserved first and last residue. Fields, in order: clone size, V gene, J gene, D gene, CDR3 protein, CDR3 DNA. A D gene is named only where the DNA matches it firmly. Clone size, where shown, is once, few, many, or a class for clones that have expanded.

clone_size: .; v_call: TRBV28; j_call: TRBJ1-1; d_call: .; cdr3_aa: CASSLDNPNTEAFF; cdr3_nt: TGTGCCAGCAGTTTGGACAATCCGAACACTGAAGCTTTCTTT
clone_size: .; v_call: TRBV4-3; j_call: TRBJ2-6; d_call: .; cdr3_aa: CASSHLDITGANVLTF; cdr3_nt: TGCGCCAGCAGCCACTTAGACATTACTGGGGCCAACGTCCTGACTTTC
clone_size: .; v_call: TRBV25-1; j_call: TRBJ1-2; d_call: TRBD1; cdr3_aa: CASSEADRGSFGYTF; cdr3_nt: TGTGCCAGCAGTGAAGCCGACAGGGGTTCATTTGGCTACACCTTC
clone_size: .; v_call: TRBV10-3; j_call: TRBJ1-5; d_call: .; cdr3_aa: CAISESGSYSNQPQHF; cdr3_nt: TGTGCCATCAGTGAGTCGGGCAGCTATAGCAATCAGCCCCAGCATTTT
clone_size: .; v_call: TRBV6-5; j_call: TRBJ2-7; d_call: TRBD2; cdr3_aa: CASSTPSSGSYEQYF; cdr3_nt: TGTGCCAGCAGTACCCCCTCAAGCGGGAGTTACGAGCAGTACTTC
clone_size: .; v_call: TRBV27; j_call: TRBJ1-5; d_call: .; cdr3_aa: CASSSGWRGNQPQHF; cdr3_nt: TGTGCCAGCAGTTCGGGGTGGCGGGGCAATCAGCCCCAGCATTTT
clone_size: .; v_call: TRBV10-3; j_call: TRBJ2-3; d_call: TRBD1; cdr3_aa: CAISEERGLSTDTQYF; cdr3_nt: TGTGCCATCAGTGAGGAGAGGGGGCTCAGCACAGATACGCAGTATTTT
clone_size: .; v_call: TRBV28; j_call: TRBJ1-1; d_call: .; cdr3_aa: CASSFRGAGNTEAFF; cdr3_nt: TGTGCCAGCAGTTTTCGGGGGGCGGGGAACACTGAAGCTTTCTTT
clone_size: .; v_call: TRBV6-1; j_call: TRBJ2-7; d_call: .; cdr3_aa: CASSAGKAYEQYF; cdr3_nt: TGTGCCAGCAGCGCCGGGAAGGCCTACGAGCAGTACTTC
clone_size: .; v_call: TRBV5-1; j_call: TRBJ2-5; d_call: TRBD1; cdr3_aa: CASSFTGGGETQYF; cdr3_nt: TGCGCCAGCAGCTTTACAGGGGGCGGGGAGACCCAGTACTTC
clone_size: .; v_call: TRBV6-5; j_call: TRBJ2-1; d_call: .; cdr3_aa: CASSYSGDNYNEQFF; cdr3_nt: TGTGCCAGCAGTTACTCTGGGGACAATTACAATGAGCAGTTCTTC
clone_size: .; v_call: TRBV7-2; j_call: TRBJ2-3; d_call: TRBD1; cdr3_aa: CASTPAGTALSTQYF; cdr3_nt: TGTGCCAGCACCCCCGCTGGGACAGCGCTTAGTACGCAGTATTTT
clone_size: .; v_call: TRBV18; j_call: TRBJ2-5; d_call: TRBD1; cdr3_aa: CASSRTGGVETQYF; cdr3_nt: TGTGCCAGCTCCCGGACAGGGGGCGTAGAGACCCAGTACTTC
clone_size: .; v_call: TRBV11-2; j_call: TRBJ2-7; d_call: .; cdr3_aa: CASSLGGGAGFSYEQYF; cdr3_nt: TGTGCCAGCAGCTTAGGAGGGGGAGCGGGGTTCTCCTACGAGCAGTACTTC
clone_size: .; v_call: TRBV7-9; j_call: TRBJ2-1; d_call: TRBD2; cdr3_aa: CASSPASGTYNEQFF; cdr3_nt: TGTGCCAGCAGCCCGGCTAGCGGGACATACAATGAGCAGTTCTTC
clone_size: once; v_call: TRBV12-5; j_call: TRBJ1-3; d_call: TRBD1; cdr3_aa: CASGLVRGGVGNTIYF; cdr3_nt: TGTGCTAGTGGTTTGGTAAGAGGGGGCGTTGGAAACACCATATATTTT
clone_size: once; v_call: TRBV15; j_call: TRBJ2-7; d_call: .; cdr3_aa: CATSRARGPHYEQYF; cdr3_nt: TGTGCCACCAGCAGGGCTCGAGGGCCCCACTACGAGCAGTACTTC
clone_size: .; v_call: TRBV28; j_call: TRBJ2-3; d_call: .; cdr3_aa: CASSKWESTDTQYF; cdr3_nt: TGTGCCAGCAGTAAGTGGGAGAGCACAGATACGCAGTATTTT
clone_size: once; v_call: TRBV27; j_call: TRBJ2-3; d_call: .; cdr3_aa: CASSLYSGASTDTQYF; cdr3_nt: TGTGCCAGCAGTTTATATTCCGGCGCTAGCACAGATACGCAGTATTTT
clone_size: once; v_call: TRBV28; j_call: TRBJ2-7; d_call: .; cdr3_aa: CASSIHRVSYEQYF; cdr3_nt: TGTGCCAGCAGTATACACAGGGTTTCGTACGAGCAGTACTTC
clone_size: .; v_call: TRBV28; j_call: TRBJ2-1; d_call: .; cdr3_aa: CASSPDRAQGGNEQFF; cdr3_nt: TGTGCCAGCAGTCCCGACAGGGCCCAGGGGGGTAATGAGCAGTTCTTC
clone_size: few; v_call: TRBV4-1; j_call: TRBJ1-5; d_call: TRBD1; cdr3_aa: CASSQVTGQGNQPQHF; cdr3_nt: TGCGCCAGCAGCCAAGTCACAGGACAGGGCAATCAGCCCCAGCATTTT
clone_size: .; v_call: TRBV11-2; j_call: TRBJ2-7; d_call: .; cdr3_aa: CASSPGASYEQYF; cdr3_nt: TGTGCCAGCAGTCCGGGAGCCTCCTACGAGCAGTACTTC
clone_size: .; v_call: TRBV21-1; j_call: TRBJ1-4; d_call: .; cdr3_aa: CASTIGQGTNEKLFF; cdr3_nt: TGTGCCAGCACCATCGGACAGGGGACGAATGAAAAACTGTTTTTT
clone_size: .; v_call: TRBV27; j_call: TRBJ2-1; d_call: TRBD1; cdr3_aa: CASSPDRKFHNEQFF; cdr3_nt: TGTGCCAGCAGTCCGGACAGGAAGTTCCACAATGAGCAGTTCTTC
clone_size: .; v_call: TRBV27; j_call: TRBJ1-1; d_call: TRBD1; cdr3_aa: CASSLEGAGTEAFF; cdr3_nt: TGTGCCAGCAGTTTAGAGGGGGCGGGCACTGAAGCTTTCTTT
clone_size: .; v_call: TRBV19; j_call: TRBJ1-1; d_call: .; cdr3_aa: CASSIRGTEAFF; cdr3_nt: TGTGCCAGTAGTATCCGGGGGACTGAAGCTTTCTTT
clone_size: once; v_call: TRBV2; j_call: TRBJ1-2; d_call: .; cdr3_aa: CASKGIGSNYGYTF; cdr3_nt: TGTGCCAGCAAGGGGATTGGGTCTAACTATGGCTACACCTTC
clone_size: once; v_call: TRBV7-8; j_call: TRBJ2-1; d_call: .; cdr3_aa: CASSSRTSNTEQFF; cdr3_nt: TGTGCCAGCAGCTCAAGGACAAGCAACACTGAGCAGTTCTTC
clone_size: .; v_call: TRBV5-6; j_call: TRBJ1-2; d_call: .; cdr3_aa: CASSYETENYGYTF; cdr3_nt: TGTGCCAGCAGCTACGAGACAGAAAACTATGGCTACACCTTC